The clone carrying this T cell receptor (beta chain) came up once. An end of the junction differs from the germline gene, which may be a read error. The record originates from a study of cytotoxic CD8 clonotypes in ibrutinib-treated CLL. Germline V gene data show CDR1 as SSHAT and CDR2 as FNYEAQ (reference sequence). This CDR3 region has 14 residues. Libraries were prepared by immunoSEQ multiplex PCR; TCRdb keeps only in-frame clonotypes and omits some of them. This sample yields 300,000 to 350,000 clones, of which 80% are seen a single time; 5.5% to 8% belongs to the top ten. This clonotype originated in a human donor with chronic lymphocytic leukemia. Sample: PBMCs, taken before ibrutinib treatment. The chain combines TRBV7-7 with TRBJ2-7; TRBD1 aligns across 10 bases. In DNA, the CDR3 is TGTGCTAGCAGCTTGGACAGGGGGACAAACGAGCAGTACTTC. It encodes CASSLDRGTNEQYF.